Listed below are T cell receptor beta chains from one sample, sequenced in a study of HIV-infected patients and healthy controls. A single record per CDR3 protein comes from TCRdb applying MiXCR to the 5' RACE reads. The top ten clones hold roughly 37% of a sample with roughly 15,000 distinct CDR3 sequences, roughly 12% of them seen once. The sequencing used blood, collected during antiretroviral therapy. Receptor source: an adult with HIV infection. The donor label of this sample is uncertain. The CDR3 runs from the conserved cysteine through the conserved F or W. Each record gives: J gene, clone size, D gene, V gene, CDR3 protein, CDR3 DNA. The D gene is left open where the match is weak. Clone size, where shown, is once, few, many, or a class for clones that have expanded.

j_gene: TRBJ2-5; abundance: -; d_gene: -; v_gene: TRBV2; CDR3aa: CASRKGGGEKEETQYF; CDR3nt: TGTGCCAGCAGGAAGGGGGGAGGGGAGAAGGAAGAGACCCAGTACTTC
j_gene: TRBJ2-3; abundance: many; d_gene: -; v_gene: TRBV7-6; CDR3aa: CASSLFAQQGTDTQYF; CDR3nt: TGTGCCAGCAGCTTATTTGCACAACAAGGCACAGATACGCAGTATTTT
j_gene: TRBJ1-1; abundance: medium-sized; d_gene: TRBD1; v_gene: TRBV20-1; CDR3aa: CSATLGQGSNTEAFF; CDR3nt: TGCAGTGCGACCTTGGGACAGGGGTCGAACACTGAAGCTTTCTTT
j_gene: TRBJ2-3; abundance: -; d_gene: -; v_gene: TRBV6-1; CDR3aa: CASTLLGLLTDTQYF; CDR3nt: TGTGCCAGCACACTTCTGGGGCTTCTCACAGATACGCAGTATTTT
j_gene: TRBJ2-7; abundance: many; d_gene: TRBD1; v_gene: TRBV15; CDR3aa: CATSKMLGQAPYEQYF; CDR3nt: TGTGCCACCAGCAAAATGCTAGGACAGGCCCCCTACGAGCAGTACTTC
j_gene: TRBJ1-1; abundance: -; d_gene: -; v_gene: TRBV5-1; CDR3aa: CASSLALMNTEAFF; CDR3nt: TGCGCCAGCAGCTTGGCGCTCATGAACACTGAAGCTTTCTTT
j_gene: TRBJ2-2; abundance: -; d_gene: -; v_gene: TRBV7-9; CDR3aa: CASSLAPSTGELFF; CDR3nt: TGTGCCAGCAGCTTAGCTCCCAGCACCGGGGAGCTGTTTTTT
j_gene: TRBJ2-7; abundance: few; d_gene: TRBD2; v_gene: TRBV20-1; CDR3aa: CSARGTSGRGAYEQYF; CDR3nt: TGCAGTGCTAGGGGTACTAGCGGGAGGGGAGCCTACGAGCAGTACTTC
j_gene: TRBJ2-1; abundance: many; d_gene: TRBD1; v_gene: TRBV5-1; CDR3aa: CASSFGTGGPYDNEQFF; CDR3nt: TGCGCCAGCAGCTTCGGGACAGGGGGACCCTACGACAATGAGCAGTTCTTC
j_gene: TRBJ1-2; abundance: -; d_gene: -; v_gene: TRBV19; CDR3aa: CASSIDPAIRRNYVYTF; CDR3nt: TGTGCCAGTAGTATAGATCCGGCAATTAGGAGGAACTATGTCTACACCTTC
j_gene: TRBJ2-3; abundance: many; d_gene: TRBD2; v_gene: TRBV5-1; CDR3aa: CASSLEAAGSTDTQYF; CDR3nt: TGCGCCAGCAGCTTGGAAGCAGCGGGGAGCACAGATACGCAGTATTTT
j_gene: TRBJ2-7; abundance: many; d_gene: -; v_gene: TRBV7-6; CDR3aa: CASSLASTAVYEQYF; CDR3nt: TGTGCCAGCAGCTTAGCTTCTACGGCAGTCTACGAGCAGTACTTC
j_gene: TRBJ2-7; abundance: many; d_gene: TRBD2; v_gene: TRBV5-5; CDR3aa: CASSNTLAGITYEQYF; CDR3nt: TGTGCCAGCAGCAACACACTAGCGGGAATAACCTACGAGCAGTACTTC
j_gene: TRBJ2-1; abundance: medium-sized; d_gene: TRBD2; v_gene: TRBV20-1; CDR3aa: CSADGLAGIRNEQFF; CDR3nt: TGCAGTGCTGATGGACTAGCGGGAATTCGGAATGAGCAGTTCTTC
j_gene: TRBJ1-2; abundance: -; d_gene: TRBD1; v_gene: TRBV5-1; CDR3aa: CASSLGTGGAYGYTF; CDR3nt: TGCGCCAGCAGCTTGGGGACAGGTGGAGCCTATGGCTACACCTTC
j_gene: TRBJ2-1; abundance: many; d_gene: -; v_gene: TRBV25-1; CDR3aa: CASSRRRDSYNEQFF; CDR3nt: TGTGCCAGCTCCCGAAGACGGGATTCCTACAATGAGCAGTTCTTC
j_gene: TRBJ1-5; abundance: many; d_gene: TRBD1; v_gene: TRBV6-1; CDR3aa: CASRARTGQGLRVQPQHF; CDR3nt: TGTGCCAGCAGAGCCCGGACAGGACAGGGGTTAAGAGTTCAGCCCCAGCATTTT
j_gene: TRBJ2-3; abundance: many; d_gene: -; v_gene: TRBV3-1; CDR3aa: CASSQEERSTDTQYF; CDR3nt: TGTGCCAGCAGCCAAGAAGAGAGGAGCACAGATACGCAGTATTTT
j_gene: TRBJ2-1; abundance: -; d_gene: TRBD2; v_gene: TRBV2; CDR3aa: CASSGGSGRLSSYNEQFF; CDR3nt: TGTGCCAGCAGTGGTGGTAGCGGGAGGCTGAGCTCCTACAATGAGCAGTTCTTC
j_gene: TRBJ2-7; abundance: many; d_gene: -; v_gene: TRBV12-3/TRBV12-4; CDR3aa: CASSLGQHSYEQYF; CDR3nt: TGTGCCAGCAGTCTCGGACAGCACTCCTACGAGCAGTACTTC
j_gene: TRBJ2-7; abundance: many; d_gene: -; v_gene: TRBV3-1; CDR3aa: CASSQFTTPEQYF; CDR3nt: TGTGCCAGCAGCCAATTTACTACCCCGGAGCAGTACTTC
j_gene: TRBJ2-7; abundance: large; d_gene: -; v_gene: TRBV18; CDR3aa: CASSPARVGYEQYF; CDR3nt: TGTGCCAGCTCACCAGCCCGGGTCGGCTACGAGCAGTACTTC
j_gene: TRBJ1-6; abundance: many; d_gene: -; v_gene: TRBV7-2; CDR3aa: CASSLVSDSGNSPLHF; CDR3nt: TGTGCCAGCAGCTTAGTTTCCGATTCGGGTAATTCACCCCTCCACTTT
j_gene: TRBJ2-1; abundance: many; d_gene: TRBD2; v_gene: TRBV6-2/TRBV6-3; CDR3aa: CAGGSNHNEQFF; CDR3nt: TGTGCCGGCGGGAGTAACCACAATGAGCAGTTCTTC
j_gene: TRBJ2-1; abundance: -; d_gene: TRBD2; v_gene: TRBV3-1; CDR3aa: CASSRSGSFRFF; CDR3nt: TGTGCCAGCAGCCGGAGCGGGAGTTTTCGGTTCTTC
j_gene: TRBJ2-7; abundance: -; d_gene: -; v_gene: TRBV21-1; CDR3aa: CASSKGGRTGVHEQYF; CDR3nt: TGTGCCAGCAGCAAGGGGGGGAGGACAGGGGTCCACGAGCAGTACTTC
j_gene: TRBJ2-5; abundance: many; d_gene: TRBD1; v_gene: TRBV30; CDR3aa: CAWSAGQALETQYF; CDR3nt: TGTGCCTGGAGTGCCGGACAGGCTTTAGAGACCCAGTACTTC
j_gene: TRBJ2-1; abundance: many; d_gene: TRBD2; v_gene: TRBV7-2; CDR3aa: CASSSRAGSSNEQFF; CDR3nt: TGTGCCAGCAGCAGTAGAGCGGGGTCGAGCAATGAGCAGTTCTTC
j_gene: TRBJ1-2; abundance: many; d_gene: TRBD1; v_gene: TRBV6-5; CDR3aa: CASSPQGAGGYTF; CDR3nt: TGTGCCAGCAGCCCCCAGGGGGCGGGTGGCTACACCTTC
j_gene: TRBJ2-5; abundance: many; d_gene: TRBD1; v_gene: TRBV6-1; CDR3aa: CASSALPGGGWETQYF; CDR3nt: TGTGCCAGCAGTGCCCTGCCAGGGGGTGGTTGGGAGACCCAGTACTTC
j_gene: TRBJ2-3; abundance: -; d_gene: TRBD2; v_gene: TRBV28; CDR3aa: CASSPRLAVTDTQYF; CDR3nt: TGTGCCAGCAGCCCACGACTAGCGGTAACAGATACGCAGTATTTT
j_gene: TRBJ2-1; abundance: few; d_gene: -; v_gene: TRBV5-6; CDR3aa: CASSQDTSSYNEQFF; CDR3nt: TGTGCCAGCAGTCAGGACACTAGCTCCTACAATGAGCAGTTCTTC
j_gene: TRBJ2-3; abundance: many; d_gene: TRBD2; v_gene: TRBV12-3/TRBV12-4; CDR3aa: CASSRRSLLAGSTDTQYF; CDR3nt: TGTGCCAGCAGCCGTCGAAGCCTACTAGCGGGTAGCACAGATACGCAGTATTTT
j_gene: TRBJ1-4; abundance: many; d_gene: -; v_gene: TRBV20-1; CDR3aa: CSVSTLATNEKLFF; CDR3nt: TGCAGTGTCTCGACACTTGCAACTAATGAAAAACTGTTTTTT
j_gene: TRBJ2-1; abundance: -; d_gene: TRBD2; v_gene: TRBV19; CDR3aa: CASSPNGGGLSHNEQFF; CDR3nt: TGTGCCAGTAGTCCCAACGGGGGGGGACTCAGCCACAATGAGCAGTTCTTC
j_gene: TRBJ2-3; abundance: many; d_gene: -; v_gene: TRBV27; CDR3aa: CASSSQGSPSTDTQYF; CDR3nt: TGTGCCAGCAGTTCACAGGGATCTCCTAGCACAGATACGCAGTATTTT
j_gene: TRBJ1-5; abundance: many; d_gene: TRBD1; v_gene: TRBV19; CDR3aa: CASSSYRGDQPQHF; CDR3nt: TGTGCCAGTAGTAGTTACAGGGGGGATCAGCCCCAGCATTTT
j_gene: TRBJ2-2; abundance: few; d_gene: TRBD2; v_gene: TRBV5-1; CDR3aa: CASGFVPGLAGSGELFF; CDR3nt: TGCGCCAGCGGATTCGTACCGGGACTAGCGGGCTCCGGGGAGCTGTTTTTT
j_gene: TRBJ2-7; abundance: -; d_gene: TRBD2; v_gene: TRBV7-8; CDR3aa: CASSLLAGSNYEQYF; CDR3nt: TGTGCCAGCAGCTTGTTAGCGGGGAGTAACTACGAGCAGTACTTC
j_gene: TRBJ2-1; abundance: many; d_gene: TRBD2; v_gene: TRBV24-1; CDR3aa: CATSDLGGRAENEQFF; CDR3nt: TGTGCCACCAGTGATTTAGGCGGGAGGGCCGAAAATGAGCAGTTCTTC
j_gene: TRBJ2-3; abundance: many; d_gene: -; v_gene: TRBV12-3/TRBV12-4; CDR3aa: CASSLRDSQYF; CDR3nt: TGTGCCAGCAGTTTGCGGGATTCGCAGTATTTT
j_gene: TRBJ1-2; abundance: many; d_gene: -; v_gene: TRBV10-3; CDR3aa: CAISLGASYGYTF; CDR3nt: TGTGCCATCAGTCTGGGGGCTAGCTATGGCTACACCTTC
j_gene: TRBJ2-5; abundance: few; d_gene: -; v_gene: TRBV5-8; CDR3aa: CASSPPRLTETQYF; CDR3nt: TGTGCCAGCAGCCCCCCCCGGCTCACGGAGACCCAGTACTTC
j_gene: TRBJ2-5; abundance: many; d_gene: TRBD1; v_gene: TRBV11-2; CDR3aa: CASSSVRGLGETQYF; CDR3nt: TGTGCCAGCAGCTCCGTAAGGGGGCTAGGAGAGACCCAGTACTTC
j_gene: TRBJ2-1; abundance: many; d_gene: -; v_gene: TRBV3-1; CDR3aa: CASSQVSGEQFF; CDR3nt: TGTGCCAGCAGCCAGGTTTCGGGTGAGCAGTTCTTC
j_gene: TRBJ2-2; abundance: few; d_gene: -; v_gene: TRBV29-1; CDR3aa: CSVEDRYTGELFF; CDR3nt: TGCAGCGTTGAGGACAGATACACCGGGGAGCTGTTTTTT
j_gene: TRBJ2-3; abundance: -; d_gene: TRBD2; v_gene: TRBV10-3; CDR3aa: CAISGSGGQDTQYF; CDR3nt: TGTGCCATCAGTGGATCGGGAGGGCAAGATACGCAGTATTTT
j_gene: TRBJ2-7; abundance: few; d_gene: TRBD2; v_gene: TRBV5-1; CDR3aa: CASSLGTSGSHEQYF; CDR3nt: TGCGCCAGCAGCTTGGGCACTAGCGGGAGCCACGAGCAGTACTTC
j_gene: TRBJ2-3; abundance: many; d_gene: TRBD2; v_gene: TRBV5-4; CDR3aa: CASSLPSGTSTDTQYF; CDR3nt: TGTGCCAGCAGCTTGCCTAGCGGAACTAGCACAGATACGCAGTATTTT
j_gene: TRBJ2-3; abundance: many; d_gene: -; v_gene: TRBV7-9; CDR3aa: CASSGGPVITDTQYF; CDR3nt: TGTGCCAGCAGTGGAGGTCCCGTTATCACAGATACGCAGTATTTT
j_gene: TRBJ2-3; abundance: many; d_gene: TRBD2; v_gene: TRBV7-2; CDR3aa: CASSPGLATDTQYF; CDR3nt: TGTGCCAGCAGCCCCGGACTAGCCACAGATACGCAGTATTTT
j_gene: TRBJ1-2; abundance: many; d_gene: -; v_gene: TRBV5-4; CDR3aa: CASNHQPTGRLVGYTF; CDR3nt: TGTGCCAGCAACCACCAACCCACGGGGCGGTTGGTTGGCTACACCTTC
j_gene: TRBJ2-5; abundance: many; d_gene: -; v_gene: TRBV6-6; CDR3aa: CASSRGAGAQETQYF; CDR3nt: TGTGCCAGCTCAAGGGGGGCGGGGGCCCAAGAGACCCAGTACTTC